The source of this T cell receptor beta chain is a study of shared clonotypes between healthy human individuals. Some 27,000 T cell genomes, or about 190 ng DNA, went into the sorted-subset replicate PCRs. Clones were sequenced by immunoSEQ multiplex PCR, and TCRdb holds only the in-frame ones, with some missing. The data show 2 million to 2.5 million clones, about 95% seen once. The CDR3 has 15 amino acids. V lost 0 bases and J 5 bases, leaving 14 bases between the germline ends. Per germline, CDR1 MGHRA and CDR2 YSYEKL. CD45RO negativity and positive selection for CCR7 defined naive CD8 cells, a population that excluded terminally differentiated effector memory CD45RA+ cells.

Sequencing input: naive CD8+ T cells sorted from blood. This chain links TRBV4-1 with TRBJ2-7, with unresolved D. The TCR originated in a man in his late teens or twenties in good health. CDR3 bases: TGCGCCAGCAGCCAAGAAGACCCGGCTCTCAACGAGCAGTACTTC. Its translation is CASSQEDPALNEQYF.